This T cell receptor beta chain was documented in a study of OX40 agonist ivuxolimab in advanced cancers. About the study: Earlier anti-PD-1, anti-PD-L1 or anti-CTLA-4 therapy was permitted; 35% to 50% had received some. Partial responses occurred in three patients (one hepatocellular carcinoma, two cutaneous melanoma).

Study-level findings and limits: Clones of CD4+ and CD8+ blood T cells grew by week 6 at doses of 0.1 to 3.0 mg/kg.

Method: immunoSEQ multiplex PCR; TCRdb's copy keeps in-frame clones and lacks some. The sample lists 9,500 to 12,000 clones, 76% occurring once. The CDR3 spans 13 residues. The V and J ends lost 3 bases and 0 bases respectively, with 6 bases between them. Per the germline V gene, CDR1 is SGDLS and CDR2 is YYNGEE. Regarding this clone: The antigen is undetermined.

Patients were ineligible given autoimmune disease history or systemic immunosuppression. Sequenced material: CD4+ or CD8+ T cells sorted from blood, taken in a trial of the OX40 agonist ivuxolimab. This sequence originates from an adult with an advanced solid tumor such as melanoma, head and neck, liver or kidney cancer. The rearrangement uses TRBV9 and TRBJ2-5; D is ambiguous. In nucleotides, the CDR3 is TGTGCCAGCAGCGGCGGCAACCAAGAGACCCAGTACTTC. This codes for CASSGGNQETQYF.